The table lists the clone carrying this T cell receptor (beta chain) with a count of one. Germline CDR1 is GTSNPN and CDR2 is SVGIG (reference sequence). The length of the CDR3 is 14 residues. The J segment lost 6 bases and the V segment lost 2 bases, leaving 5 bases of the junction unmatched. This record comes from a study of blood T cell repertoires in COVID-19. The wider study: Italy, Spain and the United States were the sources of the convalescent and acute COVID-19 samples. PBMCs, B-cell-depleted T cells, or T cells provided the cDNA or gDNA that made up the material.

As handled by the study authors: Amplification of reference gene primers was used by the study to estimate nucleated cell counts. Libraries were prepared by immunoSEQ multiplex PCR; TCRdb keeps only in-frame clonotypes and omits some of them. That table gives V, J and clone size, and the DNA gave D and trimming. The top ten clones hold more than 2% of a sample with 35,000 to 45,000 clones, roughly 88% of them seen once. The rearrangement joins TRBV30 to TRBJ2-2; 8 nucleotides line up with TRBD2. The source of this sequence is a human donor in a cohort sampled during active COVID-19. The specimen was peripheral blood. The chain's CDR3 is CAWSFGGAAGELFF. The CDR3, as DNA: TGTGCCTGGAGTTTCGGGGGGGCCGCCGGGGAGCTGTTTTTT.